The T cell receptor beta chain under discussion was sequenced for a study of Ad26.COV2.S vaccination and SARS-CoV-2 variants. V was shortened by 1 base and J by 1 base, with 13 bases between the two germline ends. The CDR3 is 16 residues long. Germline loops: CDR1 SNHLY, CDR2 FYNNEI. Only in-frame clones appear in the TCRdb table, and some are missing; sequencing was by immunoSEQ multiplex PCR. The sample gives 87,000 or so clones, 82% of which show up once; 15% to 20% is in the top ten. Material: peripheral blood, obtained after recovery from COVID-19. The V and J genes are TRBV2 and TRBJ2-5; the D gene is possibly TRBD1 (5 bases). The sequence came from a human donor who had recovered from COVID-19. CDR3 bases: TGTGCCAGCAGTGAAGGGGCAGGGTTCTCCCAAGAGACCCAGTACTTC. As protein: CASSEGAGFSQETQYF. Supplemented by reference TRBV2 and TRBJ2-5, the full variable domain reads EPEVTQTPSHQVTQMGQEVILRCVPISNHLYFYWYRQILGQKVEFLVSFYNNEISEKSEIFDDQFSVERPDGSNFTLKIRSTKLEDSAMYFCASSEGAGFSQETQYFGPGTRLLVL.